The T cell receptor (beta chain) described here comes from a study of response to subunit inactivated influenza vaccine. Via MiXCR, TCRdb re-called the RT-PCR reads, giving one row per CDR3 protein. This sample has approximately 700,000 distinct CDR3 sequences; approximately 15% occur once, and the top ten carry under 14%. This CDR3 has 15 residues. After removal of 2 bases from V and 5 bases from J, the junction contained 9 bases not matched to a gene. CDR1 and CDR2 from the germline V gene are DFQATT and SNEGSKA (reference sequence). Notes on the study in general: The authors offered the suggestion that each seasonal influenza vaccination recruits few new T cells.

This clonotype was picked up a small number of times. Its antigen is unknown. This chain joins TRBV20-1 and TRBJ1-1; 9 positions agree with TRBD1. This receptor was taken from a man aged 50 or older who received an inactivated influenza vaccine. This sample comprised PBMCs from blood, obtained about 11 days after vaccination. The CDR3 region has the DNA TGCAGTGCTAGAAACCCCCGGGACAGGGTTACTGAAGCTTTCTTT. Amino acids: CSARNPRDRVTEAFF.